The text below deals with one TCR beta chain. The clone's antigen remains unknown. Base-call qualities are not available, and no considerably larger clone is one nucleotide away. CDR3 length: 13 amino acids, cysteine to phenylalanine. Only the CDR3 portion is preserved as DNA: 39 bases, with reading frame beginning at the first base. Trimming removed 2 bases from V and 8 bases from J; the gene matches leave 0 bases unexplained. The germline V gene provides CDR1 MNHEY and CDR2 SVGAGI. The data belong to a study of blood T cell repertoires in COVID-19 (dated by TCRdb to between 2020 and 2021). Broadly, across the study: Samples covering the acute and convalescent phases of COVID-19 were provided by collaborators in the United States, Italy and Spain. The material from the prospective study consisted of cDNA or gDNA derived from T cells, B-cell-depleted T cells, or PBMCs. The dataset comprised deeply sampled blood TCRbeta repertoires from subjects exposed to, actively infected with, or recovered from COVID-19. Nearly every sample came with metadata listing a de-identified subject ID, COVID-19 status, age in years and sex. The samples were drawn from the first 160 participants of the ongoing ImmuneRACE study and from some 1,300 subjects provided by 6 global collaborators. The repertoires were made available in a free public database intended to serve as a resource for research on the immune response to SARS-CoV-2. Where available, HLA class I and class II types were obtained from metadata supplied by the sample provider rather than from assay-based typing. The study at large found these results: Clinical and demographic metadata were provided uncurated, with the amount varying by source and participant.

The immunoSEQ Assay, a bias-controlled multiplex PCR, was used to amplify TCRbeta CDR3 regions from genomic DNA. On the study's bioinformatics: The number of nucleated cells in each sample was estimated from the amplification of reference gene primers within the assay. To quantify the absolute abundance of each unique TCRbeta CDR3 rearrangement, sequence reads were collapsed and filtered. For each sample, productive Simpson clonality was calculated as the square root of Simpson's diversity index over productive rearrangements. Entries here come from immuneACCESS through TCRdb and include only in-frame sequences with V and J called. Some clones fail to appear in such tables; in the studies checked, an unresolved V gene covers under half of the shortfall, and the cause of the remainder is unknown. Clone size and the V and J calls come from that table; the DNA yielded D and trimming. The sample includes around 320,000 clones, with 85% to 95% observed a single time. Roughly 3.9% of the sample rests with the top ten.

Enrolling through a virtual design, the prospective study's participants ranged in age from roughly 18 to 95 years and lived across roughly 23 United States geographic areas. In the prospective study, participants were assigned to cohorts based on the clinical history participants reported in a screening survey and a study questionnaire. Exposed participants had been in contact with someone with a PCR-confirmed or clinician-diagnosed COVID-19 case within 2 weeks of study entry. Each participant in the prospective study had whole blood, serum and a nasopharyngeal or oropharyngeal swab collected by mobile phlebotomists. Prospective study participants could optionally give additional blood draws and questionnaires over an approximately two-month period. Blood samples from the prospective study were shipped frozen or at room temperature prior to DNA extraction.

This sequence uses TRBV6-5 and TRBJ1-6, with 7 bases matching TRBD1. The sample was PBMCs or T cells enriched from blood (not recorded which). The clonotype originates from a woman aged 30 to 39 who had been exposed to COVID-19. The nucleotide sequence reads as follows: TGTGCCAGCAGTTACGACAGGGATTCACCCCTCCACTTT. This yields the protein CASSYDRDSPLHF.